The clone carrying this T cell receptor beta chain was seen only a few times. The record originates from a study of blood T cells in healthy people across ages. A second PCR of about 6 to 11 cycles used a sample-barcoded 5' primer and a J-beta primer mix. MiXCR, applied by TCRdb to the 5' RACE reads, yields one record per CDR3 protein. Here the sample spans around 970,000 distinct CDR3 sequences, roughly 51% being singletons. The CDR3 spans 15 residues. V was pared by 7 bases and J by 0 bases, with 13 bases between. CDR1 and CDR2 (germline): MNHEY, SMNVEV (reference sequence). The TCR was taken from a woman aged 55-70 years in good health. The chain uses TRBV27 and TRBJ2-1; D may be TRBD1 or TRBD2 (5 bases each). Sequencing input: blood. Written as DNA, the CDR3 is TGTGCCAGCAAGTTGGGGGACCGCTCCTACAATGAGCAGTTCTTC. Its translation: CASKLGDRSYNEQFF.